These T cell receptor beta chains were read from a single sample in a study of blood T cell repertoires in COVID-19. The table came from immunoSEQ multiplex PCR; TCRdb's copy has only in-frame clones and leaves some out. This table holds 150,000 to 200,000 clones, roughly 80% found once. Sequenced sample: peripheral blood. All receptors derive from a man aged 25 to 45 with active or convalescent COVID-19. The CDR3 runs from the conserved cysteine through the conserved F or W. A D gene is named only where the DNA matches it firmly. Where a row states a size, it is once, few, many or the class of an expanded clone; other rows omit it.

d_call,clone_size,v_call,j_call,cdr3_nt,cdr3_aa
.,.,TRBV2,TRBJ1-5,TGTGCCAGCAGGAGGGCCGGGGGGGAGGCACGTCAGCCCCAGCATTTT,CASRRAGGEARQPQHF
TRBD1,.,TRBV20-1,TRBJ1-5,TGCAGTGCTAGTATAGACAGGGGGGACAATCAGCCCCAGCATTTT,CSASIDRGDNQPQHF
TRBD1,.,TRBV7-2,TRBJ1-1,TGTGCCAGCAGCTCACAGGGGGCTCTGAACACTGAAGCTTTCTTT,CASSSQGALNTEAFF
.,medium-sized,TRBV19,TRBJ2-7,TGTGCTGCTCGCGGTTCCTACGAGCAGTACTTC,CAARGSYEQYF
.,.,TRBV13,TRBJ1-2,TGTGCCAGCAGCTTCAGGCAGAGCTATGGCTACACCTTC,CASSFRQSYGYTF
.,.,TRBV7-2,TRBJ1-2,TGTGCCAGCAGCTTAGGACAGGCGTTTTCCTATGGCTACACCTTC,CASSLGQAFSYGYTF
.,.,TRBV13,TRBJ2-3,TGTGCCAGCAGCTTATATTCCAGGCAATCAGGGCATGGCACAGATACGCAGTATTTT,CASSLYSRQSGHGTDTQYF
.,.,TRBV7-6,TRBJ2-6,TGTGCCAGCAGTCTGGACAGTACTGGGGCCAACGTCCTGACTTTC,CASSLDSTGANVLTF
TRBD1,.,TRBV6-5,TRBJ1-2,TGTGCCAGCAGCTCGACAGGGGCCTATGGCTACACCTTC,CASSSTGAYGYTF
.,many,TRBV28,TRBJ2-7,TGTGCCAGCACCCCCTGGGAAAGGGGCGGCGAGCAGTACTTC,CASTPWERGGEQYF
TRBD2,.,TRBV20-1,TRBJ2-7,TGCAGTGCTAGTTTAGCGGGAGGGTCACAGTACGAGCAGTACTTC,CSASLAGGSQYEQYF
.,.,TRBV7-9,TRBJ2-2,TGTGCCAGCAGCTCCCGGCCTCAGGGCGGGGAGCTGTTTTTT,CASSSRPQGGELFF
TRBD1,.,TRBV19,TRBJ1-1,TGTGCCAGTAGTGGTCGACAGGGGCTCACTGAAGCTTTCTTT,CASSGRQGLTEAFF
.,once,TRBV24-1,TRBJ2-3,TGTGCCACCAGTGATGGGGGGAACCCAGATACGCAGTATTTT,CATSDGGNPDTQYF
.,.,TRBV19,TRBJ2-7,TGTGCCAGTAGTATATTGGGGGGAAGTGAGCAGTACTTC,CASSILGGSEQYF
TRBD1,.,TRBV6-5,TRBJ2-6,TGTGCCAGCAGCCCGACAGGGTCTGGGGCCAACGTCCTGACTTTC,CASSPTGSGANVLTF
.,few,TRBV5-4,TRBJ1-2,TGTGCCAGCAGCTTGGTAGGGGGCTATGGCTACACCTTC,CASSLVGGYGYTF
.,once,TRBV21-1,TRBJ2-7,TGTGCCAGCAAGAGACCGGGACTAGATTACGAGCAGTACTTC,CASKRPGLDYEQYF
.,.,TRBV30,TRBJ1-2,TGTGCCTGGAGCCACTATGGGGGGTCCGGCTACACCTTC,CAWSHYGGSGYTF